This T cell receptor (beta chain) was sequenced in a study of blood T cell repertoires in COVID-19. Study as a whole: Italy, Spain and the United States were the sources of the convalescent and acute COVID-19 samples. From T cells, B-cell-depleted T cells, or PBMCs came the material, which was cDNA or gDNA.

This table comes from immunoSEQ multiplex PCR, and its TCRdb copy is limited to in-frame clones, with some not included. This sample has some 200,000 clones; approximately 94% occur once, and the top ten carry 0.76%. Between the trimmed V and J ends, which lost 6 bases and 1 base, there was a span of 11 bases. CDR3 length: 14 residues. CDR1 and CDR2 (germline): MNHEY, SVGAGI. Sequences were obtained from peripheral blood. The receptor's source is a man aged 25 to 40 with COVID-19, enrolled during active disease. The chain joins TRBV6-5 to TRBJ2-3, with a weak D call TRBD2 (6 bases). The CDR3 DNA is TGTGCCAGCAGGCGTGAGCGGGGCACAGATACGCAGTATTTT. This encodes CASRRERGTDTQYF.